Following are 32 T cell receptor beta chains from one sample sequenced in a study of control samples from healthy donors and cancer patients. Clones were read by immunoSEQ multiplex PCR, and TCRdb kept only the in-frame ones, dropping some. The sample yields 200,000 or so clones, around 94% seen once. Sequencing was carried out using blood. The source is a man in his fifties in good health.

The V and J genes are TRBV3-1 (or the pseudogene TRBV3-2) and TRBJ1-3; no clear D gene. Germline-derived CDR1 and CDR2 are LGHDT and YNNKEL (reference sequence). The length of the CDR3 is 13 residues. V shed 5 bases and J shed 6 bases, with 11 bases lying between them. The CDR3 DNA sequence: TGTGCCAGCAGCTTTCGACACGAAAACACCATATATTTT. This codes for CASSFRHENTIYF.

The gene calls are TRBV2 and TRBJ1-2, with a possible D match to TRBD1 (6 bases). Between the trimmed V and J ends, which lost 5 bases and 4 bases, there was a span of 11 bases. The CDR3 contains 13 residues. Per the germline V gene, CDR1 is SNHLY and CDR2 is FYNNEI. CDR3 residues: CASSPGAGYGYTF. CDR3 DNA: TGTGCCAGCAGTCCAGGGGCCGGCTATGGCTACACCTTC.

This sequence joins TRBV3-1 (or the pseudogene TRBV3-2) and TRBJ1-6; D is unclear. Germline CDR1 and CDR2: LGHDT and YNNKEL (reference sequence). CDR3 length: 15 amino acids. V lost 5 bases, J lost 11 bases, and 19 bases lay in between. The CDR3 sequence: CASSSALQRGPPLHF. The CDR3 DNA is TGTGCCAGCAGCTCGGCGCTGCAACGAGGCCCACCCCTCCACTTT.

This clone was counted once. This chain joins TRBV29-1 and TRBJ2-3; a possible D gene is TRBD2 (5 bases). Germline CDR1 and CDR2: SQVTM and ANQGSEA. The length of the CDR3 is 11 residues. V lost 5 bases to trimming and J lost 4 bases, with 7 bases between them. CDR3 sequence reads: CSVRGADTQYF. Here the CDR3 DNA reads TGCAGCGTTCGGGGAGCAGATACGCAGTATTTT.

V gene TRBV10-1 combines with J gene TRBJ1-6, with D perhaps matching TRBD1 (6 bases). The CDR3 is 14 amino acids. V lost 4 bases to trimming and J lost 6 bases, with 10 bases between them. Germline-derived CDR1 and CDR2 are WNHNN and SYGVQD (reference sequence). CDR3 nucleotides: TGCGCCAGCAGTGGGACAGCCTTTAATTCACCCCTCCACTTT. Its translation: CASSGTAFNSPLHF.

Written as DNA, the CDR3 is TGTGCCAGCAGACAGACCGGGACCCTGGGGTGGGAGACCCAGTACTTC. Its protein is CASRQTGTLGWETQYF. V usage is TRBV5-6 and J usage is TRBJ2-5; TRBD1 or TRBD2 may be the D gene (5 bases each). CDR3 length: 16 residues. V shed 5 bases and J shed 5 bases, with 22 bases lying between them. Germline V lookup: CDR1 SGHDT, CDR2 YYEEEE. Looking up the rest from reference TRBV5-6 and TRBJ2-5 gives the full variable domain: DAGVTQSPTHLIKTRGQQVTLRCSPKSGHDTVSWYQQALGQGPQFIFQYYEEEERQRGNFPDRFSGHQFPNYSSELNVNALLLGDSALYLCASRQTGTLGWETQYFGPGTRLLVL.

The rearrangement joins TRBV27 to TRBJ2-7, with 10 bases identical to TRBD1. Germline V gene sequence: CDR1 MNHEY, CDR2 SMNVEV (reference sequence). Trimming at V came to 5 bases and at J to 2 bases, leaving 6 bases not matched to a gene. The CDR3 runs 15 residues. The CDR3 protein is CASSPRQGAAYEQYV. Here the CDR3 DNA reads TGTGCCAGCAGTCCCCGACAGGGGGCGGCCTACGAGCAGTACGTC.

For the CDR3, the DNA is TGCAGCGTTGGTTTACAGAACTATGGCTACACCTTC. Its translation: CSVGLQNYGYTF. V usage is TRBV29-1 and J usage is TRBJ1-2; D not resolved. The CDR3 is made up of 12 amino acids. Between the trimmed V and J ends, which lost 4 bases and 2 bases, there was a span of 8 bases. Per the germline V gene, CDR1 is SQVTM and CDR2 is ANQGSEA.

The chain carries TRBV7-6 and TRBJ2-2; 7 bases are a match to TRBD1. V dropped 3 bases and J dropped 0; count of bases not matched to a gene: 4. Germline CDR1 reads SGHVS; CDR2 reads FNYEAQ. This CDR3 contains 16 residues. This chain's CDR3 is CASSLLGQPNTGELFF. The CDR3 DNA is TGTGCCAGCAGCTTGTTGGGACAGCCGAACACCGGGGAGCTGTTTTTT.

V gene TRBV7-9 combines with J gene TRBJ2-5; 12 bases fit TRBD2. V lost 5 bases, J lost 7 bases, and 5 bases stayed unmatched. The CDR3 spans 14 residues. Germline V CDR1 and CDR2: SEHNR, FQNEAQ (reference sequence). The CDR3 nucleotides read TGTGCCAGCAGCACCACTAGCGGGGGGCGGACCCAGTACTTC. It codes for CASSTTSGGRTQYF.

This chain uses TRBV13 with TRBJ2-3; D may be TRBD1 or TRBD2 (5 bases each). CDR3 length equals 15 residues. Germline CDR1 PRHDT, CDR2 FYEKMQ (reference sequence). V was trimmed by 5 bases and J by 1 base, leaving 13 bases between them. The CDR3 spells CASSAEMGGTDTQYF. CDR3 nucleotides: TGTGCCAGCAGCGCCGAGATGGGGGGCACAGATACGCAGTATTTT.

The V call is TRBV28, the J call TRBJ1-2, with TRBD1 matching over 7 bases. Germline CDR1 is MDHEN and CDR2 is SYDVKM. CDR3 length equals 14 residues. Losses at the gene ends were 6 bases for V and 1 base for J; bases not matched to a gene: 5. DNA for the CDR3: TGTGCCAGCAGCGCCGGGACAGATAACTATGGCTACACCTTC. Amino acid sequence: CASSAGTDNYGYTF.

With regard to this clone: In the same sample, other DNA sequences code for this CDR3. V is TRBV6-5 and J is TRBJ2-7; D might be TRBD2 (6 bases). The CDR3 is 14 residues long. Germline-derived CDR1 and CDR2 are MNHEY and SVGAGI. The ends were cut back, 6 bases at V and 3 bases at J, with 15 bases in the middle. The CDR3 sequence: CASSPPGGVYEQYF. CDR3 DNA sequence: TGTGCCAGCAGCCCCCCCGGGGGAGTCTACGAGCAGTACTTC.

The chain is built from TRBV10-1 and TRBJ2-1; D gene unclear. The CDR3 sequence is 17 residues long. CDR1 and CDR2 (germline): WNHNN, SYGVQD (reference sequence). Trimming removed 4 bases at V and 1 base at J, with 17 bases between. CDR3 nucleotide sequence: TGCGCCAGCAGTGTGGGTTCAGGTCTCGGGTCCTACAATGAGCAGTTCTTC. Amino acids: CASSVGSGLGSYNEQFF.

V gene TRBV2 combines with J gene TRBJ2-1; 11 bases agree with TRBD2. CDR3 size: 15 residues. The V segment lost 7 bases and the J segment 9 bases; nucleotides outside the gene matches: 11. Germline V gene lookup returns CDR1 SNHLY and CDR2 FYNNEI. In nucleotides, the CDR3 is TGTGCCAGCAACCCTTCTAGCGGGGGGCAAGGTGAGCAGTTCTTC. It encodes CASNPSSGGQGEQFF.

V is TRBV7-2 and J is TRBJ1-5; 9 bases fit TRBD1. The CDR3 is made up of 15 amino acids. Germline V gives CDR1 SGHTA, CDR2 FQGNSA. The junction had 5 bases not matched to a gene; V was cut back by 1 base and J by 7 bases. The chain's CDR3 is CASSLEQGARQPQHF. The CDR3 region has the DNA TGTGCCAGCAGCTTAGAACAGGGGGCTCGGCAGCCCCAGCATTTT.

The chain links TRBV6-1 to TRBJ1-6; D may be TRBD1 (5 bases). Trimming shortened V by 2 bases and J by 13 bases, and 12 bases separated the two germline ends. The CDR3 consists of 13 residues. Germline lookup yields CDR1 MNHNS and CDR2 SASEGT. CDR3 bases: TGTGCCAGCAGTGAATCGACAGAAGTTCCCCTCCACTTT. This encodes CASSESTEVPLHF.

The chain joins TRBV28 to TRBJ1-4; D unclear. Per the germline V gene, CDR1 is MDHEN and CDR2 is SYDVKM. V lost 0 bases and J 9 bases, leaving 5 bases between the germline ends. This CDR3 has 12 residues. The CDR3 loop is CASSLWGQKLFF. In DNA form, the CDR3 reads TGTGCCAGCAGTTTATGGGGCCAAAAACTGTTTTTT.

This chain joins TRBV5-1 and TRBJ1-1; D remains ambiguous. Germline V gives CDR1 SGHRS, CDR2 YFSETQ. The ends were cut back, 3 bases at V and 11 bases at J, with 11 bases in the middle. This CDR3 contains 11 residues. The CDR3 spells CASSSGFGAFF. The CDR3 DNA sequence: TGCGCCAGCAGCTCGGGTTTCGGGGCTTTCTTT.

The genes are TRBV14 and TRBJ1-6; no firm D call. From germline, CDR1 is SGHDN and CDR2 FVKESK. CDR3 length equals 15 residues. V was pared by 2 bases and J by 7 bases, with 12 bases between. The chain's CDR3 is CASSQRGGGNSPLHF. In nucleotides, the CDR3 is TGTGCCAGCAGCCAACGGGGAGGAGGGAATTCACCCCTCCACTTT.

This chain joins TRBV5-1 and TRBJ2-5; 8 nucleotides align to TRBD2. The CDR3 has 17 residues. Trimming removed 7 bases from V and 2 bases from J; junction bases left unmatched: 16. Germline lookup yields CDR1 SGHRS and CDR2 YFSETQ. The CDR3 region has the DNA TGCGCCAGCCGACAACGGGGCAGCGGGGGATCACAAGAGACCCAGTACTTC. Its protein is CASRQRGSGGSQETQYF. The whole variable domain, filled in from reference TRBV5-1 and TRBJ2-5, reads KAGVTQTPRYLIKTRGQQVTLSCSPISGHRSVSWYQQTPGQGLQFLFEYFSETQRNKGNFPGRFSGRQFSNSRSEMNVSTLELGDSALYLCASRQRGSGGSQETQYFGPGTRLLVL.

V and J are TRBV6-6 and TRBJ1-1, with a possible D match to TRBD1 (5 bases). The CDR3 runs 13 residues. Germline V CDR1 and CDR2: MNHNY, SVGAGI (reference sequence). V lost 8 bases and J lost 1, with 11 bases in between. The CDR3, as DNA: TGTGCCAGCGGGGGAAAGACGAACACTGAAGCTTTCTTT. Protein product: CASGGKTNTEAFF.

The gene calls are TRBV7-9 and TRBJ2-7; TRBD1 agrees at 8 bases. V was clipped by 5 bases and J by 1 base; unmatched bases: 7. Germline V gives CDR1 SEHNR, CDR2 FQNEAQ (reference sequence). The CDR3 has 15 residues. The CDR3 DNA follows: TGTGCCAGCAGCCCAGGGGGCGCGTTATCCTACGAGCAGTACTTC. Protein product: CASSPGGALSYEQYF.

The genes are TRBV28 and TRBJ2-1; no clear D. Looked up from germline, CDR1 is MDHEN and CDR2 is SYDVKM. The V end lost 6 bases, the J end lost 6 bases, and 15 bases lay between the germline ends. This CDR3 is built from 14 residues. The CDR3 protein is CASRRDGSLNEQFF. The CDR3 nucleotides read TGTGCCAGCAGGCGAGACGGTAGTCTCAATGAGCAGTTCTTC.

The chain couples TRBV28 to TRBJ2-7, with D perhaps matching TRBD1 or TRBD2 (6 bases each). The germline V gene encodes CDR1 MDHEN and CDR2 SYDVKM. This CDR3 is built from 15 residues. V lost 3 bases and J 3 bases, leaving 15 bases between the germline ends. The CDR3 region is CASSFPGALYYEQYV. The CDR3 DNA is TGTGCCAGCAGTTTCCCGGGGGCCTTATACTACGAGCAGTACGTC.

The chain links TRBV30 to TRBJ1-2; D perhaps matches TRBD1 (5 bases). The CDR3 contains 12 residues. Trimming removed 3 bases at V and 4 bases at J, with 9 bases between. Per the germline V gene, CDR1 is GTSNPN and CDR2 is SVGIG (reference sequence). CDR3 residues: CAWRGTGYGYTF. As DNA, the CDR3 is TGTGCCTGGAGGGGGACTGGCTATGGCTACACCTTC.

The chain links TRBV4-3 to TRBJ2-7, with D unclear. Deletions cut 0 bases from V and 6 bases from J, with 15 bases between. The CDR3 extends over 15 amino acids. Per germline, CDR1 LGHNA and CDR2 YSLEER. CDR3 coding DNA: TGCGCCAGCAGCCAAGATCGGGTGGCGGAACGCGAGCAGTACTTC. It codes for CASSQDRVAEREQYF.

The chain employs TRBV7-9 and TRBJ1-5; D is ambiguous. Per germline, CDR1 SEHNR and CDR2 FQNEAQ (reference sequence). This CDR3 comprises 12 residues. Trimming left V 1 base short and J 9 bases short, with 7 bases between. The chain's CDR3 is CASSLVGGPQHF. The CDR3 coding sequence is TGTGCCAGCAGCTTAGTGGGTGGGCCCCAGCATTTT.

Concerning this clone itself: At the DNA level, this CDR3 is encoded by other sequences in the same sample as well. This chain connects TRBV7-9 to TRBJ2-7, with 7 bases identical to TRBD2. The CDR3 is 12 residues long. CDR1 is SEHNR, CDR2 FQNEAQ, per germline (reference sequence). Trimming took 0 bases from V and 7 from J; bases not matched to a gene: 0. This CDR3 is CASSLAGGEQYV. The CDR3 bases are TGTGCCAGCAGCTTAGCGGGAGGGGAGCAGTACGTC.

The chain is built from TRBV28 and TRBJ1-3, with TRBD1 identical over 7 bases. J was trimmed by 7 bases and V by 6 bases; bases with no gene match: 15. The germline V gene encodes CDR1 MDHEN and CDR2 SYDVKM. The CDR3 length is 16 residues. The CDR3 loop is CASRPRQGRISNTIYF. CDR3 nucleotide sequence: TGTGCCAGCAGACCTCGACAGGGTAGGATCTCGAACACCATATATTTT.

The rearrangement links TRBV4-1 to TRBJ1-2; D is possibly TRBD1 (6 bases). With 4 bases removed from V and 7 bases from J, the gap between germline ends came to 16 bases. Germline V CDR1 and CDR2: MGHRA, YSYEKL. This CDR3 spans 14 amino acids. This chain's CDR3 is CASSPLGAISGYTF. CDR3 nucleotide sequence: TGCGCCAGCAGCCCCCTGGGGGCGATAAGTGGCTACACCTTC.

This clone was detected only once. V and J are TRBV3-1 (or the pseudogene TRBV3-2) and TRBJ2-6; no reliable D call. Trimming removed 3 bases from V and 4 bases from J, with 4 bases in between. CDR3 length equals 13 residues. The germline gives CDR1 LGHDT, CDR2 YNNKEL (reference sequence). The CDR3 DNA is TGTGCCAGCAGCCACAGGGGGGCCAACGTCCTGACTTTC. Protein sequence: CASSHRGANVLTF.